There are a few counts of the clone carrying this TCR beta chain. Method: immunoSEQ multiplex PCR; TCRdb's copy keeps in-frame clones and lacks some. The sample includes around 100,000 clones, approximately 86% of them seen just once. These data come from a study of PD-L1 blockade in urothelial cancer. The specimen comprised PBMCs, sampled around atezolizumab (anti-PD-L1) treatment. The TCR originated in a man in his fifties or sixties with urothelial cancer.

The CDR3 loop is CASSQENLRRSGELFF. DNA of the CDR3: TGTGCCAGCAGCCAAGAAAATTTACGGCGGTCCGGGGAGCTGTTTTTT. The gene calls are TRBV4-2 and TRBJ2-2; no definite D call. This CDR3 comprises 16 residues. The germline V gene has CDR1 LGHNA and CDR2 YNFKEQ. Deletions cut 0 bases from V and 6 bases from J, with 14 bases between.